The clone carrying this TCR beta chain has ten or more counts. These data come from a study of tumor-infiltrating lymphocytes in primary liver carcinoma. V shed 2 bases and J 3 bases; nucleotides not matched to a gene: 2. The CDR3 sequence is 14 residues long. The germline V gene has CDR1 MDHEN and CDR2 SYDVKM. Co-extraction of both nucleic acids (RNA and DNA) used about 17-33 mg of unsorted bulk tissue. Patients' primary liver carcinoma was surgically resected. Starting material of 500 ng total RNA yielded TCR beta cDNA via a constant-region primer. Three nested multiplex PCR rounds, a slightly modified ARM-PCR method, built the TCR beta libraries. TRBV1-TRBV30 forward primers and a C-beta reverse primer were used in the first two PCR rounds, which each ran for about 10 cycles. TCRdb re-derived calls from the multiplex PCR reads in MiXCR, one entry per CDR3 protein. The data hold approximately 110,000 distinct CDR3 sequences, with 60% to 80% observed a single time.

The sequenced sample was liver tumor tissue from sampling region 3. Specified subset: tumor region T3, left-lateral pole. This clonotype was obtained from a woman aged 55-70 years with primary liver carcinoma and hepatitis B virus infection. The J gene is TRBJ2-3, the V gene TRBV28; 7 bases line up with TRBD1. CDR3 sequence: CASSLLQGTDTQYF. The CDR3 DNA is TGTGCCAGCAGTTTACTACAGGGGACAGATACGCAGTATTTT. The variable domain in full, with the rest retrieved from reference TRBV28 and TRBJ2-3, is DVKVTQSSRYLVKRTGEKVFLECVQDMDHENMFWYRQDPGLGLRLIYFSYDVKMKEKGDIPEGYSVSREKKERFSLILESASTNQTSMYLCASSLLQGTDTQYFGPGTRLTVL.